The clone carrying this TCR beta chain was detected ten times or more. Its antigen is as yet unknown. The data are from a study of T cell repertoires in cytomegalovirus infection. At the level of the study: As its CMV epitopes, the study selected recently identified HLA-C-restricted and well-studied HLA-B-restricted targets. Study results and caveats: It was HLA-C-restricted CMV-specific TCR beta clonotypes that dominated the response ex vivo.

The CDR3 is 12 amino acids. V was clipped by 11 bases and J by 3 bases, with 10 bases between them. CDR1 is SEHNR, CDR2 FQNEAQ, per germline (reference sequence). A single record per CDR3 protein comes from TCRdb applying MiXCR to the reads. This table has some 940,000 distinct CDR3 sequences, more than 25% appearing once. The chain employs TRBV7-9 and TRBJ2-2; the D gene is possibly TRBD1 (6 bases). The clonotype comes from a human donor in good health (CMV status not recorded). Some clones in this sample may be carry-over from other donors' samples. This sample comprised cultured CD8+ T cells from PBMCs, obtained from culture after CMV antigen stimulation. In DNA, the CDR3 is TGTGCCCCCTCAGGGGACACCGGGGAGCTGTTTTTT. Protein sequence: CAPSGDTGELFF. Looking up the rest from reference TRBV7-9 and TRBJ2-2 gives the full variable domain: DTGVSQNPRHKITKRGQNVTFRCDPISEHNRLYWYRQTLGQGPEFLTYFQNEAQLEKSRLLSDRFSAERPKGSFSTLEIQRTEQGDSAMYLCAPSGDTGELFFGEGSRLTVL.